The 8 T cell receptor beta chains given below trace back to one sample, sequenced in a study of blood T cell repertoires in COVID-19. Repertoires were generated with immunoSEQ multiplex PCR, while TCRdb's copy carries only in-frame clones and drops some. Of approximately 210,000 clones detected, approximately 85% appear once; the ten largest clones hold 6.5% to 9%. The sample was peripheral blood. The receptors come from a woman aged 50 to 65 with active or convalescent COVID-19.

The CDR3 DNA reads TGTGCCAGCAGCCCGCTCATAGGAGTGTTTTACAATGAGCAGTTCTTC. Amino acids: CASSPLIGVFYNEQFF. The chain uses TRBV5-4 and TRBJ2-1; D uncertain. Germline loops: CDR1 SGHNT, CDR2 YYREEE (reference sequence). Trimming shortened V by 4 bases and J by 4 bases, and 18 bases separated the two germline ends. The CDR3 length is 16 residues.

In DNA, the CDR3 is TGTGCCAGCAGCCCGGGACAGACGAACACCGGGGAGCTGTTTTTT. This translates into CASSPGQTNTGELFF. This chain uses TRBV7-9 with TRBJ2-2; 7 bases agree with TRBD1. CDR1 is SEHNR and CDR2 is FQNEAQ in the germline V gene (reference sequence). V gave up 5 bases and J gave up 0 bases; unmatched junction bases: 3. The CDR3 runs 15 residues.

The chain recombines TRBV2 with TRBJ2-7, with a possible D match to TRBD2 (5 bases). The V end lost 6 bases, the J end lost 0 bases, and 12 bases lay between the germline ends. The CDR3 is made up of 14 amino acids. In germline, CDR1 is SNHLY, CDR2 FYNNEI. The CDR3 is CASRLEGRSYEQYV. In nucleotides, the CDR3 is TGTGCCAGCAGGTTAGAGGGCCGCTCCTACGAGCAGTACGTC.

The CDR3 region is CAWSGTRSGNTIYF. Written as DNA, the CDR3 is TGTGCCTGGAGTGGGACTCGGTCTGGAAACACCATATATTTT. This sequence joins TRBV30 and TRBJ1-3; no reliable D call. Germline assignment: CDR1 GTSNPN and CDR2 SVGIG (reference sequence). The V end was cut by 1 base, the J end by 1 base, with 8 bases between. The CDR3 is 14 residues long.

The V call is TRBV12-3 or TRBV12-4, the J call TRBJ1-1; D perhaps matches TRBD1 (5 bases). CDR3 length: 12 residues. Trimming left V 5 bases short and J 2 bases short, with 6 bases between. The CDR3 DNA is TGTGCCAGCAGTAGGGGTAACACTGAAGCTTTCTTT. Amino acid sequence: CASSRGNTEAFF.

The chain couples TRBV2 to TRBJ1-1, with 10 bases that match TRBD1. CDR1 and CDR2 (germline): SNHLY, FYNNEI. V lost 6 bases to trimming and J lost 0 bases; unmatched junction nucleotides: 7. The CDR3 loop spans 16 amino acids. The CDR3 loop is CASSRTGGSMNTEAFF. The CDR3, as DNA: TGTGCCAGCAGCCGGACAGGGGGTAGCATGAACACTGAAGCTTTCTTT.

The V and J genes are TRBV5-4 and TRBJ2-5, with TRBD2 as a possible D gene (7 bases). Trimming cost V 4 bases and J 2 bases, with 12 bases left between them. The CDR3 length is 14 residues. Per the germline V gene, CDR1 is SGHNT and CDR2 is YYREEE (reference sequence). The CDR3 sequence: CASSPGGRQETQYF. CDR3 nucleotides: TGTGCCAGCAGCCCCGGGGGGCGACAAGAGACCCAGTACTTC.

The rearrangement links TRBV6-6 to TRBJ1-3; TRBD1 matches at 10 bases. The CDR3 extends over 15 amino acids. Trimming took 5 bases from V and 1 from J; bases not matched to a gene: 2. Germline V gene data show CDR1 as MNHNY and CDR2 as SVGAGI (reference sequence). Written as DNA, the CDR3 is TGTGCCAGCAGTAGACAGGGGGCTTCTGGAAACACCATATATTTT. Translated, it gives CASSRQGASGNTIYF.